These 29 T cell receptor beta chains were all obtained from the same sample, sequenced in a study of Graves' ophthalmopathy and Graves' hyperthyroidism. RNA transcripts were the template, and TCR beta CDR3 regions were amplified from them. A first-round RT-PCR used HTBI primers, followed by a second-round multiplex PCR. TCRdb passed the multiplex PCR reads through MiXCR, listing each CDR3 protein once. This sample yields 350,000 to 450,000 distinct CDR3 sequences, of which around 20% are seen a single time; around 3.2% belongs to the top ten. The sample was peripheral blood. These receptors originate from a young woman with stable Graves' hyperthyroidism.

Many counts were recorded for this clonotype. The chain recombines TRBV2 with TRBJ1-1; TRBD1 is a possible D gene (6 bases). Germline assignment: CDR1 SNHLY and CDR2 FYNNEI. V lost 9 bases to trimming and J lost 2 bases, with 10 bases between them. The CDR3 runs to 12 residues. The CDR3 reads CASTGRNTEAFF. CDR3 in DNA: TGTGCCAGTACAGGGAGAAACACTGAAGCTTTCTTT.

This clonotype occurred many times. This chain links TRBV6-2 or TRBV6-3 with TRBJ2-7; 7 bases fit TRBD2. The CDR3 has 15 amino acids. Germline CDR1 MNHEY, CDR2 SVGEGT. Germline trimming cut 6 bases from V and 0 bases from J; bases unmatched to any gene: 8. The CDR3 DNA is TGTGCCAGCAGCCCCTTCCGCGGGAGCTCCTACGAGCAGTACTTC. This gives the protein CASSPFRGSSYEQYF.

This clonotype showed up many times. The CDR3 sequence: CSASDSGGGETQYF. Here the CDR3 DNA reads TGCAGTGCTAGCGATTCGGGAGGGGGGGAGACCCAGTACTTC. The rearrangement links TRBV20-1 to TRBJ2-5; 8 nucleotides line up with TRBD2. Germline V gene sequence: CDR1 DFQATT, CDR2 SNEGSKA (reference sequence). The CDR3 spans 14 residues. V lost 3 bases to trimming and J lost 5 bases; unmatched junction nucleotides: 8.

This clonotype was observed at least ten times. The gene calls are TRBV10-3 and TRBJ1-1; 8 bases fit TRBD1. From germline, CDR1 is ENHRY and CDR2 SYGVKD. J was trimmed by 4 bases and V by 10 bases; bases with no gene match: 14. The CDR3 has 15 amino acids. The CDR3 loop reads CATTQGVGWGTEAFF. CDR3 nucleotides: TGTGCCACGACACAGGGGGTGGGGTGGGGCACTGAAGCTTTCTTT.

This clonotype was counted a few times. The chain joins TRBV15 to TRBJ2-2; the D gene is possibly TRBD2 (5 bases). This CDR3 has 17 residues. Deletions cut 0 bases from V and 4 bases from J, with 15 bases between. CDR1 LNHNV and CDR2 YYDKDF come from the germline V gene (reference sequence). The CDR3 here is CATSRDEGRESTGELFF. The CDR3 region has the DNA TGTGCCACCAGCAGAGATGAGGGTAGGGAGAGCACCGGGGAGCTGTTTTTT.

This clonotype was seen many times. The CDR3 sequence is CSAMDGNLAKNIQYF. The CDR3 nucleotides are TGCAGTGCTATGGACGGAAATCTAGCCAAAAACATTCAGTACTTC. The chain recombines TRBV20-1 with TRBJ2-4; the D is unclear. Germline loops: CDR1 DFQATT, CDR2 SNEGSKA (reference sequence). The CDR3 contains 15 residues. Trimming took 4 bases from V and 0 from J, leaving 13 bases between them.

This chain connects TRBV6-1 to TRBJ1-2; D ambiguous. This CDR3 contains 13 residues. Trimming cost V 2 bases and J 8 bases, with 12 bases left between them. Germline CDR1 reads MNHNS; CDR2 reads SASEGT. CDR3 DNA sequence: TGTGCCAGCAGTGAACGAGGAGGGTCCGGCTACACCTTC. Translation gives CASSERGGSGYTF.

Only a few counts were recorded for this clonotype. V usage is TRBV11-1 and J usage is TRBJ2-1; D ambiguous. Trimming took 1 base from V and 4 from J, leaving 5 bases between them. Germline V CDR1 and CDR2: SGHAT, FQDESV (reference sequence). The CDR3 is 13 amino acids. DNA of the CDR3: TGTGCCAGCAGCTTAGGCCATTACAATGAGCAGTTCTTC. Amino acid sequence: CASSLGHYNEQFF.

This clonotype was picked up many times. This chain joins TRBV2 and TRBJ2-7, with TRBD2 matching 9 bases. The CDR3 extends over 16 amino acids. Losses at the gene ends were 4 bases for V and 3 bases for J; bases not matched to a gene: 10. Germline V gene sequence: CDR1 SNHLY, CDR2 FYNNEI. The CDR3 region has the DNA TGTGCCAGCAGTGGGGCTAGCGGGGTGACCCTCTACGAGCAGTACTTC. It codes for CASSGASGVTLYEQYF.

In this sample, this clonotype turned up many times. This rearrangement joins TRBV27 to TRBJ1-5; unclear D gene. Germline V lookup: CDR1 MNHEY, CDR2 SMNVEV (reference sequence). The CDR3 loop spans 15 amino acids. Deletions cut 2 bases from V and 1 base from J, with 9 bases between. CDR3 amino acids: CASSLQRWSNQPQHF. DNA for the CDR3: TGTGCCAGCAGTTTACAACGGTGGAGCAATCAGCCCCAGCATTTT.

This clonotype was seen ten or more times. The chain couples TRBV6-5 to TRBJ2-7, with 11 nucleotides matching TRBD2. Germline V gene sequence: CDR1 MNHEY, CDR2 SVGAGI. CDR3 length: 17 amino acids. V lost 10 bases and J lost 0; bases outside the gene matches: 14. The CDR3 spells CATFFPSSGRSSYEQYF. DNA for the CDR3: TGTGCCACCTTCTTTCCCTCTAGCGGGAGGAGCTCCTACGAGCAGTACTTC.

In its sample, this clonotype was seen a few times. A much larger clone is a single base away; this may be a read error. This rearrangement joins TRBV6-1 to TRBJ2-5; D remains ambiguous. There are 13 residues in the CDR3. Germline V CDR1 and CDR2: MNHNS, SASEGT. The CDR3 nucleotides read TGTGCCAGTCTTCGATGGGATCAAGAGACCAAGTACTTC. Amino acid sequence: CASLRWDQETKYF.

The table lists this clonotype with many counts. The rearrangement uses TRBV18 and TRBJ1-5; D unclear. This CDR3 spans 12 amino acids. V was cut by 5 bases and J by 3 bases, with 5 bases left in between. From germline, CDR1 is KGHSH and CDR2 LQKENI. CDR3 residues: CASSGDNQPQHF. CDR3 coding DNA: TGTGCCAGCTCAGGGGACAATCAGCCCCAGCATTTT.

The rearrangement uses TRBV29-1 and TRBJ2-7; D may correspond to TRBD1 or TRBD2 (5 bases each). Between the trimmed V and J ends, which lost 7 bases and 0 bases, there was a span of 16 bases. The CDR3 is 14 amino acids. From germline, CDR1 is SQVTM and CDR2 ANQGSEA. The CDR3 protein is CSALYSGSSYEQYF. In nucleotides, the CDR3 is TGCAGCGCCTTATACTCAGGGAGCTCCTACGAGCAGTACTTC.

This clonotype was recorded at least ten times. This chain uses TRBV29-1 with TRBJ1-1; the match to TRBD1 covers 7 bases. From germline, CDR1 is SQVTM and CDR2 ANQGSEA. V shed 7 bases, J shed 3 bases, and the junction held 8 bases outside the gene matches. This CDR3 contains 13 residues. In DNA form, the CDR3 reads TGCAGCGCCCGAGAACAGGGGTACACTGAAGCTTTCTTT. Protein sequence: CSAREQGYTEAFF.

At least ten counts were recorded for this clonotype. The CDR3 reads CASSLGQADTEAFF. CDR3 bases: TGCGCCAGCAGCTTGGGGCAGGCGGACACTGAAGCTTTCTTT. This chain connects TRBV5-1 to TRBJ1-1; D not certain. Between the trimmed V and J ends, which lost 0 bases and 3 bases, there was a span of 9 bases. CDR3 length equals 14 residues. CDR1 and CDR2 (germline): SGHRS, YFSETQ.

This sequence joins TRBV5-1 and TRBJ2-7, with 7 bases lining up with TRBD2. Per germline, CDR1 SGHRS and CDR2 YFSETQ. This CDR3 is built from 15 residues. J gave up 2 bases and V 1 base, and 6 bases lay outside the gene matches. The CDR3 DNA is TGCGCCAGCAGCTTGACGGCGGGAGTCACCTACGAGCAGTACTTC. It is translated as CASSLTAGVTYEQYF.

This clonotype was detected ten times or more. The chain joins TRBV28 to TRBJ2-7, with D perhaps matching TRBD1 (5 bases). The ends were cut back, 5 bases at V and 0 bases at J, with 14 bases in the middle. The CDR3 loop spans 15 amino acids. Looked up from germline, CDR1 is MDHEN and CDR2 is SYDVKM. In DNA, the CDR3 is TGTGCCAGCAGTCCGCCGGCGGACACCTCCTACGAGCAGTACTTC. Encoded protein: CASSPPADTSYEQYF.

In the case of this clonotype: This may arise from a read error, as a much more abundant clone is one base away. Here the CDR3 omits its conserved ending phenylalanine or tryptophan, so a read error is the likely source. This chain joins TRBV20-1 and TRBJ1-1, with a tentative D call TRBD1 (5 bases). CDR1 is DFQATT, CDR2 SNEGSKA, per germline (reference sequence). V gave up 1 base and J gave up 0 bases, with 15 bases separating them. The CDR3 totals 16 residues. The CDR3 coding sequence is TGCAGTGCTAGAGTCACTCTAGGGACGGTGAACACTGAAGCTTTCTAT. Its translation: CSARVTLGTVNTEAFY.

The sample holds many counts of this clonotype. V gene TRBV7-2 combines with J gene TRBJ1-6, with D possibly matching TRBD1 (5 bases). The ends were cut back, 1 base at V and 5 bases at J, with 9 bases in the middle. Germline CDR1 reads SGHTA; CDR2 reads FQGNSA. This CDR3 has 15 residues. CDR3 DNA: TGTGCCAGCAGCTTAGATCAGACAGATAATTCACCCCTCCACTTT. Amino acid sequence: CASSLDQTDNSPLHF.

Here the CDR3 reads CASSFPGGYYGYTF. As DNA, the CDR3 is TGTGCCAGCAGTTTTCCAGGGGGCTACTATGGCTACACCTTC. V gene TRBV28 combines with J gene TRBJ1-2; 8 bases match TRBD1. Germline assignment: CDR1 MDHEN and CDR2 SYDVKM. J gave up 3 bases and V 3 bases, and 3 bases lay outside the gene matches. This CDR3 contains 14 residues.

This clonotype was counted many times. The V and J genes are TRBV12-3 or TRBV12-4 and TRBJ1-1; 9 positions match TRBD1. The junction had 9 bases not matched to a gene; V was cut back by 9 bases and J by 4 bases. The length of the CDR3 is 14 residues. CDR3 protein: CASSNRDRATEAFF. Here the CDR3 DNA reads TGTGCCAGTTCAAACCGGGACAGGGCCACTGAAGCTTTCTTT.

This clonotype was counted at least ten times. V usage is TRBV10-3 and J usage is TRBJ1-2; TRBD1 matches at 7 bases. The CDR3 has 13 residues. Germline values: CDR1 ENHRY, CDR2 SYGVKD. The trim removed 6 bases at V and 10 bases at J, leaving 11 bases unmatched. For the CDR3, the DNA is TGTGCCATCAGGAGGGAACAGGGGAGTAACTACACCTTC. Protein sequence: CAIRREQGSNYTF.

There are many counts of this clonotype. This chain uses TRBV20-1 with TRBJ2-7; D uncertain. This CDR3 is 12 amino acids long. The V end lost 5 bases, the J end lost 5 bases, and 13 bases lay between the germline ends. Germline V CDR1 and CDR2: DFQATT, SNEGSKA (reference sequence). CDR3: CSALVARDEQYF. CDR3 DNA sequence: TGCAGTGCTTTAGTTGCCCGGGACGAGCAGTACTTC.

This clonotype has a count of ten or more. The chain uses TRBV11-2 and TRBJ1-2, with 9 bases fitting TRBD1. Trimming removed 2 bases from V and 3 bases from J; junction bases left unmatched: 10. Germline lookup yields CDR1 SGHAT and CDR2 FQNNGV. The CDR3 spans 17 residues. DNA of the CDR3: TGTGCCAGCAGCTTACTCTTGGACAGGGGAATAGACTATGGCTACACCTTC. It yields the protein CASSLLLDRGIDYGYTF.

In this sample, this clonotype turned up many times. The genes are TRBV28 and TRBJ2-5; D is perhaps TRBD1 or TRBD2 (7 bases each). The CDR3 is made up of 14 amino acids. Trimming removed 6 bases at V and 5 bases at J, with 16 bases between. Germline CDR1 MDHEN, CDR2 SYDVKM. CDR3 coding DNA: TGTGCCAGCAGGCCCAGGGGGGGCGGGGAGACCCAGTACTTC. As protein: CASRPRGGGETQYF.

This clonotype was seen only a few times. The rearrangement joins TRBV5-4 to TRBJ2-5, with TRBD2 matching over 7 bases. Germline assignment: CDR1 SGHNT and CDR2 YYREEE (reference sequence). The trim removed 5 bases at V and 5 bases at J, leaving 12 bases unmatched. CDR3 length: 15 amino acids. CDR3 sequence reads: CASSLGLRGGETQYF. CDR3 DNA: TGTGCCAGCAGTCTGGGGCTGAGGGGAGGGGAGACCCAGTACTTC.

The chain uses TRBV24-1 and TRBJ2-2, with 12 positions matching TRBD1. Trimming removed 2 bases from V and 0 bases from J; junction bases left unmatched: 12. The CDR3 has 21 residues. The germline V gene has CDR1 KGHDR and CDR2 SFDVKD. Here the CDR3 reads CATSDSPGQGAKFPNTGELFF. In DNA form, the CDR3 reads TGTGCCACCAGTGATTCTCCGGGACAGGGGGCGAAGTTCCCGAACACCGGGGAGCTGTTTTTT.

CDR3 bases: TGTGCCAGCAAGAGAGGGAACTATGGCTACACCTTC. Amino acid sequence: CASKRGNYGYTF. The chain uses TRBV6-2 or TRBV6-3 and TRBJ1-2; D remains unclear. Trimming cost V 7 bases and J 2 bases, with 8 bases left between them. Germline V gives CDR1 MNHEY, CDR2 SVGEGT. CDR3 length: 12 residues.